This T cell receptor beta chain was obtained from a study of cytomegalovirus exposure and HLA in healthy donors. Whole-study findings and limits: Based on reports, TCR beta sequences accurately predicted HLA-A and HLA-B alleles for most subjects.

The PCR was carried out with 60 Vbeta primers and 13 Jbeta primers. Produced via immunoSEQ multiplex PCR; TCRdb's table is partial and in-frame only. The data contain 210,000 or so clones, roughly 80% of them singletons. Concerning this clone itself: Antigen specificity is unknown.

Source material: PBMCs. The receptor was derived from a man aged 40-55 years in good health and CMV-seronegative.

Here the CDR3 reads CSAALERGETQYF. The DNA for the CDR3 is TGCAGCGCCGCGCTTGAGCGGGGAGAGACCCAGTACTTC. This rearrangement joins TRBV29-1 to TRBJ2-5; 7 nucleotides line up with TRBD2. CDR1 and CDR2 (germline): SQVTM, ANQGSEA. Trimming at V came to 7 bases and at J to 4 bases, leaving 9 bases not matched to a gene. The CDR3 has 13 residues.